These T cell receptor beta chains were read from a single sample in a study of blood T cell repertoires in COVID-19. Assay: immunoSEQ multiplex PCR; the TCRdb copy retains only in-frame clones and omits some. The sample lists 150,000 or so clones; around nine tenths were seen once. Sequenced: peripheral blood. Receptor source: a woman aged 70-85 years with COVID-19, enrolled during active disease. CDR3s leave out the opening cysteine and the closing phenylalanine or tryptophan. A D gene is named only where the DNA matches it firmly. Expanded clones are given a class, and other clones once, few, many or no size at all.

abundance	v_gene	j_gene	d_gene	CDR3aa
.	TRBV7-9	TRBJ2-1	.	ASSLAGALLGEQF
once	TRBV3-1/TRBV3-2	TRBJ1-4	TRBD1	ASSRGQGDEKLF
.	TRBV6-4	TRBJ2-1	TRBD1	ASSPGTGEPNEQF
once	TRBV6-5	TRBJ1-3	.	ATLRADGNTIY
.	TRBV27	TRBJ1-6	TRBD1	ASSRDRDNSPLH
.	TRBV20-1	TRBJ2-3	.	SASIEIADTQY
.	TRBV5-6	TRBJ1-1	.	ASSLAAQGKNTEAF
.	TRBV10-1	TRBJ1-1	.	ASRLRGKGPMNTEAF
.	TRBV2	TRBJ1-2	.	ASSRTGTLGGYT
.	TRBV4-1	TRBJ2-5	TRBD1	ASSQRTGLIPQETQY
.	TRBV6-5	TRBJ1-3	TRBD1	ASSRDRENTIY
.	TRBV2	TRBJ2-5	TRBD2	ASRVAGGPRETQY
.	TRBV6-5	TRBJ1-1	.	ASKRTETNTEAF
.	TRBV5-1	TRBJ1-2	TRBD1	ASSGAGTGNDGYT
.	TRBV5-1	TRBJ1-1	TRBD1	ASSRTTGGELMNTEAF
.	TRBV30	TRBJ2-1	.	AWKGGAGYNEQF
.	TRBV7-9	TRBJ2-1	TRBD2	ASSRGGLYNEQF
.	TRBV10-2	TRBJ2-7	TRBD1	ASGPGQLIRAYEQY
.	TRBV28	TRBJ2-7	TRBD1	ASSFAGRGQGVYEQY
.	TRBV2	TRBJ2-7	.	ASSENTYEQY
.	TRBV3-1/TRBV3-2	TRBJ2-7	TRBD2	ASSPTLAGGLYEQY
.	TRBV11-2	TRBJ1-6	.	ASSLRRGTERD
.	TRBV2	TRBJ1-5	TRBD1	ASSPGQGSNQPQH
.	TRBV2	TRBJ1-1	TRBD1	ASSERQGAAEAF
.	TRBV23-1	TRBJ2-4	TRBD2	ASSQIDPGTSVYSQNIQY
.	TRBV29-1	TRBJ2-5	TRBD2	SVEFVAGGRETQY
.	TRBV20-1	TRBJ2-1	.	SASSPNSYNEQF
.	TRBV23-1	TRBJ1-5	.	ASSQSSRGSGCYSNQPQH
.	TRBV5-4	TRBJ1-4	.	ASSDPTGPTNEKLF